This passage covers 5 T cell receptor beta chains from one sample sequenced in a study of post-analysis software for immune sequencing data. No cognate antigen is known for these TCRs. Built from TCR beta cDNA, the libraries had unique molecular identifiers in them. MiXCR, run by TCRdb on the PCR reads, gives a single entry per CDR3 protein. The sample has around 400,000 distinct CDR3 sequences, less than 40% seen once. Whole-study findings and limits: Elevated frequency relative to controls characterized roughly 5 TRBV segments in patients, TRBV5-6, TRBV5-1 and TRBV20-1 among them.

Sample: blood. These receptors originate from a girl between 5 and 17 years old with multiple sclerosis.

This clonotype has a handful of counts. The chain joins TRBV11-2 to TRBJ1-1; D is unclear. Trimming left V 4 bases short and J 1 base short, with 7 bases between. CDR3 length: 13 amino acids. Germline V CDR1 and CDR2: SGHAT, FQNNGV. Here the CDR3 reads CASSSRENTEAFF. CDR3 in DNA: TGTGCCAGCAGCTCCCGGGAGAACACTGAAGCTTTCTTT.

This clonotype appeared a few times. CDR3 bases: TGCGCCAGCAGCCACCGGGACAGGGGACACGAGCAGTACTTC. Protein product: CASSHRDRGHEQYF. This chain links TRBV5-1 with TRBJ2-4, with 10 nucleotides matching TRBD1. With the DNA end fitting TRBJ2-7 better, the J assignment may be wrong. The germline V gene has CDR1 SGHRS and CDR2 YFSETQ. This CDR3 contains 14 residues.

With regard to this clonotype: The junction departs from germline at one end; a sequencing error may be responsible. The chain combines TRBV12-3 or TRBV12-4 with TRBJ1-4, with 7 positions matching TRBD1. This CDR3 spans 15 amino acids. The CDR3 region is CASSANRGTNEKRFF. CDR3 DNA: TGTGCCAGCAGTGCGAACAGGGGAACTAATGAAAAACGGTTTTTT.

Details on this clonotype: The junction departs from germline at one end; a sequencing error may be responsible. The V and J genes are TRBV20-1 and TRBJ2-7; 11 bases align to TRBD1. Per the germline V gene, CDR1 is DFQATT and CDR2 is SNEGSKA (reference sequence). The CDR3 has 15 residues. For the CDR3, the DNA is TGCGGTGCTAGAAGGGGACAGGGGGGGGAATATGAGCAGTACTTC. Amino acids: CGARRGQGGEYEQYF.

The gene calls are TRBV3-1 and TRBJ1-1; D is unresolved. Germline V gene data show CDR1 as LGHDT and CDR2 as YNNKEL (reference sequence). The CDR3 spans 14 residues. Trimming stripped 4 bases from V and 4 bases from J, with 13 bases between. This chain's CDR3 is CASSRSEARTEAFF. Written as DNA, the CDR3 is TGTGCCAGCAGCCGGTCGGAGGCCCGCACTGAAGCTTTCTTT.